A single sample is the source of the 30 T cell receptor beta chains below, sequenced in a study of blood T cells in healthy people across ages. Sample-barcoded 5' priming and a J-beta primer mix drove a second PCR of about 6 to 12 cycles. TCRdb analysed the 5' RACE reads with MiXCR anew, one entry per CDR3 protein. This table has roughly 1.5 million distinct CDR3 sequences, around 40% appearing once. The specimen sequenced was blood. The source is a woman aged 18-30 years in good health.

This clonotype has just a few counts. This chain connects TRBV7-9 to TRBJ2-1; no clear D. V was clipped by 1 base and J by 3 bases, with 7 bases between them. CDR1 SEHNR and CDR2 FQNEAQ come from the germline V gene (reference sequence). The CDR3 has 14 amino acids. The CDR3 reads CASSLVTVYNEQFF. As DNA, the CDR3 is TGTGCCAGCAGCTTAGTCACGGTCTACAATGAGCAGTTCTTC.

The table lists this clonotype with a few counts. V gene TRBV27 combines with J gene TRBJ2-1; D unclear. This CDR3 is 12 amino acids long. V was cut by 3 bases and J by 5 bases, with 5 bases left in between. CDR1 and CDR2 (germline): MNHEY, SMNVEV (reference sequence). The CDR3 protein is CASSFINNEQFF. The CDR3 region has the DNA TGTGCCAGCAGTTTTATTAACAATGAGCAGTTCTTC.

This rearrangement joins TRBV7-3 to TRBJ2-2; 9 positions agree with TRBD2. This CDR3 spans 17 amino acids. The V segment lost 4 bases and the J segment 5 bases; nucleotides outside the gene matches: 11. The V gene's germline CDR1 is SGHTA and CDR2 FQGTGA. CDR3 sequence: CASSSNPPAGGTGELFF. CDR3 nucleotides: TGTGCCAGCAGCTCAAATCCTCCGGCGGGAGGGACCGGGGAGCTGTTTTTT.

The chain couples TRBV5-1 to TRBJ2-7; D is unclear. This CDR3 is 14 amino acids long. Trimming left V 2 bases short and J 2 bases short, with 11 bases between. CDR1 and CDR2 from the germline V gene are SGHRS and YFSETQ. The chain's CDR3 is CASSLYGEAYEQYF. DNA of the CDR3: TGCGCCAGCAGCTTATACGGTGAGGCCTACGAGCAGTACTTC.

This clonotype was picked up a small number of times. This chain links TRBV6-5 with TRBJ1-2; TRBD1 agrees at 10 bases. The germline gives CDR1 MNHEY, CDR2 SVGAGI. This CDR3 is 14 amino acids long. J was trimmed by 5 bases and V by 6 bases; bases with no gene match: 6. CDR3 DNA: TGTGCCAGCAGAGGGACAGGGGCCGCTTATGGCTACACCTTC. Translation gives CASRGTGAAYGYTF.

The genes are TRBV11-2 and TRBJ2-1; the D gene is possibly TRBD2 (6 bases). Judging by the DNA end, TRBJ2-7 fits better; the J call may be wrong. This CDR3 is built from 15 residues. Germline lookup yields CDR1 SGHAT and CDR2 FQNNGV. DNA of the CDR3: TGTGCCAGCAGCTTAGAACGGGGGTCCTACAATGAGCAGTACTTC. Protein product: CASSLERGSYNEQYF.

CDR3 nucleotide sequence: TGTGCCAGCAGCCAAAATCGGGTATCGGGCTATGGCTACACCTTC. This translates into CASSQNRVSGYGYTF. V usage is TRBV16 and J usage is TRBJ1-2; no definite D call. The CDR3 has 15 amino acids. Germline V gives CDR1 KGHSY, CDR2 FQNENV. Deletions cut 2 bases from V and 4 bases from J, with 14 bases between.

This clonotype was seen only a few times. The chain joins TRBV9 to TRBJ2-7; TRBD2 matches 8 bases. CDR1 is SGDLS and CDR2 is YYNGEE in the germline V gene. The CDR3 consists of 13 residues. V lost 3 bases and J lost 6; bases outside the gene matches: 5. The CDR3 coding sequence is TGTGCCAGCAGCGAAGGACTAGCTCTCGAGCAGTACTTC. Protein: CASSEGLALEQYF.

The CDR3 loop reads CSARSTSGKDYNEQFF. Here the CDR3 DNA reads TGCAGTGCTAGAAGTACTAGCGGGAAGGATTACAATGAGCAGTTCTTC. V and J are TRBV20-1 and TRBJ2-1, with 10 nucleotides matching TRBD2. This CDR3 spans 16 amino acids. V trimming: 2 bases; J trimming: 4 bases; junction bases outside the gene matches: 8. Germline V gene sequence: CDR1 DFQATT, CDR2 SNEGSKA (reference sequence).

The rearrangement joins TRBV20-1 to TRBJ2-1; no reliable D call. The J call may not be correct, given that the DNA end is closer to TRBJ2-7. CDR3 length: 15 amino acids. From germline, CDR1 is DFQATT and CDR2 SNEGSKA (reference sequence). The CDR3 region is CSARGGLSSYNEQYF. CDR3 bases: TGCAGTGCTAGAGGAGGTCTGAGCTCCTACAATGAGCAGTACTTC.

This clonotype was recorded once. The chain couples TRBV29-1 to TRBJ1-1; D perhaps matches TRBD1 (5 bases). This CDR3 has 14 amino acids. The germline V gene encodes CDR1 SQVTM and CDR2 ANQGSEA. Trimming shortened V by 6 bases and J by 0 bases, and 14 bases separated the two germline ends. The CDR3 DNA is TGCAGCGTGCCCCCGGGACTCATGAACACTGAAGCTTTCTTT. Translating gives CSVPPGLMNTEAFF.

This clonotype has a count of ten or more. The rearrangement links TRBV20-1 to TRBJ2-2, with D perhaps TRBD2 (5 bases). V was trimmed by 6 bases and J by 3 bases, leaving 14 bases between them. This CDR3 has 14 residues. Germline lookup yields CDR1 DFQATT and CDR2 SNEGSKA (reference sequence). The CDR3 coding sequence is TGCAGTGCCAGCCGAGGGTCCGACACCGGGGAGCTGTTTTTT. Its protein product is CSASRGSDTGELFF.

This clonotype was found a few times. V is TRBV7-2 and J is TRBJ2-7; D uncertain. The germline V and J ends were trimmed by 0 bases and 5 bases, with 8 bases remaining between them. This CDR3 is built from 13 residues. Germline assignment: CDR1 SGHTA and CDR2 FQGNSA. CDR3 protein: CASSLAGWNEQYF. The DNA of the CDR3 is TGTGCCAGCAGCTTAGCTGGGTGGAACGAGCAGTACTTC.

The genes are TRBV6-2 or TRBV6-3 and TRBJ2-1, with TRBD2 matching over 10 bases. From germline, CDR1 is MNHEY and CDR2 SVGEGT. V lost 4 bases and J lost 5; bases outside the gene matches: 11. This CDR3 is 17 amino acids long. The CDR3 nucleotides are TGTGCCAGCAGTTCGCCGGCTAGCGGGAGACGGAACAATGAGCAGTTCTTC. As protein: CASSSPASGRRNNEQFF.

Details on this clonotype: The junction departs from germline at one end; a sequencing error may be responsible. The CDR3 DNA follows: TGTGCCAGCAGCCGGCCGACTAGTGAGGAGTTCTTC. Translation gives CASSRPTSEEFF. The chain carries TRBV6-2 or TRBV6-3 and TRBJ2-1; D is perhaps TRBD2 (6 bases). Germline V CDR1 and CDR2: MNHEY, SVGEGT. The CDR3 totals 12 residues.

This clonotype was recorded a few times. The V and J genes are TRBV7-9 and TRBJ2-7; D possibly corresponds to TRBD2 (6 bases). Trimming left V 5 bases short and J 6 bases short, with 23 bases between. CDR1 SEHNR and CDR2 FQNEAQ come from the germline V gene (reference sequence). This CDR3 contains 16 residues. The CDR3 DNA reads TGTGCCAGCAGCCTTGGGCTTTCGGGACTGGGCTTCGAGCAGTACTTC. Amino acids: CASSLGLSGLGFEQYF.

Here the CDR3 DNA reads TGTGCCAGCAGTGCCCAGACTAGCAATGAGCAGTTCTTC. Translation gives CASSAQTSNEQFF. The chain recombines TRBV6-1 with TRBJ2-1, with D tentatively TRBD2 (6 bases). CDR1 is MNHNS, CDR2 SASEGT, per germline. The CDR3 is 13 amino acids. V was cut by 4 bases and J by 6 bases, with 10 bases left in between.

The table lists this clonotype with a few counts. The chain combines TRBV6-2 or TRBV6-3 with TRBJ2-1; D tentatively fits TRBD1 or TRBD2 (5 bases each). The CDR3 covers 17 residues. The germline V gene has CDR1 MNHEY and CDR2 SVGEGT. V lost 2 bases and J 0 bases, leaving 14 bases between the germline ends. The CDR3 coding sequence is TGTGCCAGCAGTTACAGACTGGGGGTCCCCTCCTACAATGAGCAGTTCTTC. Amino acids: CASSYRLGVPSYNEQFF.

The chain combines TRBV10-3 with TRBJ2-7; 9 bases match TRBD1. V shed 2 bases and J 3 bases; nucleotides not matched to a gene: 14. This CDR3 has 18 amino acids. CDR1 and CDR2 from the germline V gene are ENHRY and SYGVKD. CDR3 sequence: CAISEARTGEVFYYEQYF. The CDR3 DNA follows: TGTGCCATCAGTGAGGCCCGGACAGGGGAAGTATTTTACTACGAGCAGTACTTC.

This clonotype has a single count. This sequence joins TRBV13 and TRBJ1-1; maybe TRBD1 (6 bases). The germline V gene has CDR1 PRHDT and CDR2 FYEKMQ (reference sequence). This CDR3 region has 15 residues. The V and J ends lost 5 bases and 0 bases respectively, with 13 bases between them. This CDR3 reads CASSSSGGMNTEAFF. DNA for the CDR3: TGTGCCAGCAGCAGTTCGGGGGGCATGAACACTGAAGCTTTCTTT.

This clonotype was recorded a few times. This chain joins TRBV27 and TRBJ2-1; 10 positions agree with TRBD2. CDR1 is MNHEY and CDR2 is SMNVEV in the germline V gene (reference sequence). The CDR3 has 14 amino acids. Germline trimming cut 2 bases from V and 5 bases from J; bases unmatched to any gene: 0. The CDR3 loop reads CASSLTSGNNEQFF. CDR3 DNA sequence: TGTGCCAGCAGTTTAACTAGCGGGAACAATGAGCAGTTCTTC.

V is TRBV6-2 or TRBV6-3 and J is TRBJ2-2, with TRBD1 matching 7 bases. The CDR3 extends over 16 amino acids. With V trimmed by 11 bases and J by 1 base, 13 bases remained unmatched. CDR1 MNHEY and CDR2 SVGEGT come from the germline V gene. The CDR3 spells CACGSTGAENTGELFF. CDR3 nucleotides: TGTGCCTGCGGATCCACAGGGGCAGAGAACACCGGGGAGCTGTTTTTT.

The rearrangement joins TRBV20-1 to TRBJ1-6; 9 bases line up with TRBD1. The length of the CDR3 is 16 residues. CDR1 DFQATT and CDR2 SNEGSKA come from the germline V gene (reference sequence). Trimming cost V 3 bases and J 7 bases; bases outside gene matches: 10. CDR3 protein: CSARPPPGTGNSPLHF. As DNA, the CDR3 is TGCAGTGCTAGGCCCCCCCCCGGGACAGGGAATTCACCCCTCCACTTT.

The J gene is TRBJ2-1, the V gene TRBV9; the D gene could be TRBD1 or TRBD2 (6 bases each). The ends were cut back, 1 base at V and 10 bases at J, with 15 bases in the middle. This CDR3 has 14 residues. The V gene's germline CDR1 is SGDLS and CDR2 YYNGEE. CDR3 nucleotide sequence: TGTGCCAGCAGCGTACACCCGGGGGCTAGCGAGCAGTTCTTC. Translated, it gives CASSVHPGASEQFF. Full variable domain (remainder filled in from reference TRBV9 and TRBJ2-1): DSGVTQTPKHLITATGQRVTLRCSPRSGDLSVYWYQQSLDQGLQFLIQYYNGEERAKGNILERFSAQQFPDLHSELNLSSLELGDSALYFCASSVHPGASEQFFGPGTRLTVL.

V gene TRBV5-1 combines with J gene TRBJ2-1; D could derive from TRBD1 or TRBD2 (5 bases each). V was cut by 5 bases and J by 8 bases, with 17 bases left in between. CDR3 length: 14 residues. Germline CDR1 reads SGHRS; CDR2 reads YFSETQ. The CDR3 nucleotides are TGCGCCAGCAGGACCGGGACCTGGACCGATGAGCAGTTCTTC. This translates into CASRTGTWTDEQFF.

The V gene is TRBV20-1, the J gene TRBJ2-5; D gene uncertain. Trimming shortened V by 3 bases and J by 1 base, and 9 bases separated the two germline ends. From germline, CDR1 is DFQATT and CDR2 SNEGSKA (reference sequence). The CDR3 length is 13 residues. The CDR3 spells CSARRNSQETQYF. The CDR3 coding sequence is TGCAGTGCTAGGAGGAACAGCCAAGAGACCCAGTACTTC.

The chain has TRBV29-1 and TRBJ2-5; D may be TRBD1 or TRBD2 (6 bases each). Between the trimmed V and J ends, which lost 4 bases and 3 bases, there was a span of 18 bases. From germline, CDR1 is SQVTM and CDR2 ANQGSEA. The CDR3 is made up of 15 amino acids. The CDR3: CSVVGRRGEEETQYF. Here the CDR3 DNA reads TGCAGCGTTGTTGGCCGGAGGGGGGAGGAAGAGACCCAGTACTTC.

The chain links TRBV18 to TRBJ1-5; a possible D gene is TRBD1 (5 bases). This CDR3 is 14 amino acids long. Germline CDR1 KGHSH, CDR2 LQKENI. Trimming left V 3 bases short and J 3 bases short, with 9 bases between. The CDR3 DNA follows: TGTGCCAGCTCACCGGGGCCCCTCAATCAGCCCCAGCATTTT. Protein sequence: CASSPGPLNQPQHF.

This sequence joins TRBV7-9 and TRBJ2-3, with D possibly matching TRBD1 (5 bases). This CDR3 has 13 amino acids. Germline V gene data show CDR1 as SEHNR and CDR2 as FQNEAQ (reference sequence). DNA for the CDR3: TGTACCTCGGCAGACCAGGGAACAGATACGCAGTATTTT. The encoded protein is CTSADQGTDTQYF.

The J gene is TRBJ1-5, the V gene TRBV6-6; 7 bases agree with TRBD1. V shed 7 bases, J shed 6 bases, and the junction held 12 bases outside the gene matches. This CDR3 contains 15 residues. Germline CDR1 and CDR2: MNHNY and SVGAGI (reference sequence). The chain's CDR3 is CASTPDRVRGQPQHF. CDR3 nucleotide sequence: TGTGCCAGCACCCCTGACAGGGTAAGGGGTCAGCCCCAGCATTTT.